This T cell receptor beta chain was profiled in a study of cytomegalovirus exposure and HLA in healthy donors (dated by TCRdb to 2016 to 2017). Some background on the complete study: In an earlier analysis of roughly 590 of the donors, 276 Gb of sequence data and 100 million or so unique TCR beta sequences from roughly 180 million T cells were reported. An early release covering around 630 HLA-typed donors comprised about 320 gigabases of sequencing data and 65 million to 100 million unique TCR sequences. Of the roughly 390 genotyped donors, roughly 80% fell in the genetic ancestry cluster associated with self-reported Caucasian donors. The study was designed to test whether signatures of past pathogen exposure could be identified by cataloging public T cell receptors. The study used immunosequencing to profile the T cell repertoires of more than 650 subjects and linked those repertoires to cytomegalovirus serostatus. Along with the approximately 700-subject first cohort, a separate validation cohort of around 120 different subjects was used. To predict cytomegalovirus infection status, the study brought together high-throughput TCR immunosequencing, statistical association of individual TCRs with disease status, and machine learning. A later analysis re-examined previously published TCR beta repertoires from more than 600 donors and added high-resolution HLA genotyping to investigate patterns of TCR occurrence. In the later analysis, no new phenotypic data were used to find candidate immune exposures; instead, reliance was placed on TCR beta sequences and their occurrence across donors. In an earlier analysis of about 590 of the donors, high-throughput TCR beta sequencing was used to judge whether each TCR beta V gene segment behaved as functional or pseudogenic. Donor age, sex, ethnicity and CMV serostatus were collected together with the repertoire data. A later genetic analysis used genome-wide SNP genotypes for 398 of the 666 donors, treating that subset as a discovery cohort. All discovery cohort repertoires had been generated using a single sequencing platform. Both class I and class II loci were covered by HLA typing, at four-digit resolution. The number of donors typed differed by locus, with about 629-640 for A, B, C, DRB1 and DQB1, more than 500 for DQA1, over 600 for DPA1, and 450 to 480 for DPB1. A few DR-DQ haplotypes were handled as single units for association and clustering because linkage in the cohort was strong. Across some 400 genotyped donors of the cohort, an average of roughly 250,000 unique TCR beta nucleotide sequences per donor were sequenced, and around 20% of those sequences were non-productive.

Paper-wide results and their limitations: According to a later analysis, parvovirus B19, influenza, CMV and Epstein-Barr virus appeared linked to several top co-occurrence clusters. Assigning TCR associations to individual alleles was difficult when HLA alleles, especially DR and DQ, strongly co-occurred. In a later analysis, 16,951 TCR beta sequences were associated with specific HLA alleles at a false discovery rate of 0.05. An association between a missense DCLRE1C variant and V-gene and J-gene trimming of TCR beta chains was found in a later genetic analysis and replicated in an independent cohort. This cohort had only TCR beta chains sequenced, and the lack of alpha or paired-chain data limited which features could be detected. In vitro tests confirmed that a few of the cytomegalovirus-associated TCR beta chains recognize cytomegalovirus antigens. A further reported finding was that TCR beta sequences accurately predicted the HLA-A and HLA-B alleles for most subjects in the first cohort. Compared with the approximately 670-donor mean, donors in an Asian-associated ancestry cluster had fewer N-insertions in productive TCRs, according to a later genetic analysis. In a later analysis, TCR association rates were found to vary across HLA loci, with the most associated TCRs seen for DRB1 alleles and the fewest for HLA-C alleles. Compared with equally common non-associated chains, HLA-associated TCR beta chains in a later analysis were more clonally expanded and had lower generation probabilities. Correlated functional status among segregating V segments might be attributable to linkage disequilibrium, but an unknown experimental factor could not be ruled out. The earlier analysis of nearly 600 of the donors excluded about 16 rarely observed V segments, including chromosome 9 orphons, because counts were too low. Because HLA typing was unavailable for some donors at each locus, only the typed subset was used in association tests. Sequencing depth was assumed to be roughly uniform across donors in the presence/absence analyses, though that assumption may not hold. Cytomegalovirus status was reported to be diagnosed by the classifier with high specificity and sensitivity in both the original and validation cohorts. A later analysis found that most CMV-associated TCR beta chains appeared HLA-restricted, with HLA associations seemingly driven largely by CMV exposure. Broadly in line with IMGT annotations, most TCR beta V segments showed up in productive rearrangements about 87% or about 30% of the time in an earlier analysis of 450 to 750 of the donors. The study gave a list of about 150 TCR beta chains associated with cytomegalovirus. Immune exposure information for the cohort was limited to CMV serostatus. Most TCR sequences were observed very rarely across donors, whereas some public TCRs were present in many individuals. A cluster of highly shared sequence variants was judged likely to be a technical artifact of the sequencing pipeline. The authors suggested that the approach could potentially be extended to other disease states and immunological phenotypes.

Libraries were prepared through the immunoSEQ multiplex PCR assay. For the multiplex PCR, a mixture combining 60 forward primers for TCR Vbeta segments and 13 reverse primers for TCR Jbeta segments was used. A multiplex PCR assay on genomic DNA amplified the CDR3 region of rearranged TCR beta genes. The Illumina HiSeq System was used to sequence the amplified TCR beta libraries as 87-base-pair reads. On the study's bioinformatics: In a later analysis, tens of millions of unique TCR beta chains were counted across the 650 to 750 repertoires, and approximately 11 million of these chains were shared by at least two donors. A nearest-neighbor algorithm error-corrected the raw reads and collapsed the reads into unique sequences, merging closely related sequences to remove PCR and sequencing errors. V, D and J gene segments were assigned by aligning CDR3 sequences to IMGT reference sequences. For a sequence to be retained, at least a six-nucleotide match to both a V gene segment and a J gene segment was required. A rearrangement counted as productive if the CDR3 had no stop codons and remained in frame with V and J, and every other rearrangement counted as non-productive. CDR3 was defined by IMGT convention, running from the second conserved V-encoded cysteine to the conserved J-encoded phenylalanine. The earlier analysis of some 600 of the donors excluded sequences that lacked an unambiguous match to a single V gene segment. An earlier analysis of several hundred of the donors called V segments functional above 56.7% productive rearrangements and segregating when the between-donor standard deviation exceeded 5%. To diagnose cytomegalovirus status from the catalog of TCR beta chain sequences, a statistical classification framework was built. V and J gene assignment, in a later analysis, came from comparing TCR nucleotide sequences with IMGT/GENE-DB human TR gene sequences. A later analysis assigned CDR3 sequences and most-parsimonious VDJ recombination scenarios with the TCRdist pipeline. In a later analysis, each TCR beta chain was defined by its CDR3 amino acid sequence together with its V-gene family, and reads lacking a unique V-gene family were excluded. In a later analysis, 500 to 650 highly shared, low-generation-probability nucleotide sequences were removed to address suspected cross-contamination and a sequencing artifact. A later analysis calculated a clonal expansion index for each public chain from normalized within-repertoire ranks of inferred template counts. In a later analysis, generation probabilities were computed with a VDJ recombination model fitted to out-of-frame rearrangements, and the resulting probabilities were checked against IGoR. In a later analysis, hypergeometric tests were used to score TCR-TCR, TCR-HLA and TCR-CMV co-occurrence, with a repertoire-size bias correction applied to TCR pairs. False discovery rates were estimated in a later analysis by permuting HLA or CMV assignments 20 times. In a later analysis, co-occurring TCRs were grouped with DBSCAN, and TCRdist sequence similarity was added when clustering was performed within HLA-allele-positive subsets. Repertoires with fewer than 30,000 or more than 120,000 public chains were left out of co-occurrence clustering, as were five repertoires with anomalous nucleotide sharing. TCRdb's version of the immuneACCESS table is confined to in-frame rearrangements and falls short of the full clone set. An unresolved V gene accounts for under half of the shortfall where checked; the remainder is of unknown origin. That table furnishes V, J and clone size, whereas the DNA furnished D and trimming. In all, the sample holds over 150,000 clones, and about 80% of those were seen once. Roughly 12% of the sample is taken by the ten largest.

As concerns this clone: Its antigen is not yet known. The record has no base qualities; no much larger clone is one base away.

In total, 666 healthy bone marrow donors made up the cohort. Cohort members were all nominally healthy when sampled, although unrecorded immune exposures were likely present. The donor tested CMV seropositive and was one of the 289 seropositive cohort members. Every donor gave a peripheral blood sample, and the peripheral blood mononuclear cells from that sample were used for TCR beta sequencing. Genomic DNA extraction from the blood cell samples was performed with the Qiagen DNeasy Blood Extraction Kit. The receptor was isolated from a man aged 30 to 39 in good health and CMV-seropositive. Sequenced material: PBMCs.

The DNA sequence is as follows: TGTGCCAGCAGTTCCCGGGTTGAGCAGTTCTTC. It codes for CASSSRVEQFF. The chain couples TRBV27 to TRBJ2-1, with the D segment identity uncertain. Per the germline V gene (reference sequence), MNHEY is the CDR1 and SMNVEV is the CDR2. The CDR3 numbers 11 residues from cysteine through phenylalanine. Just CDR3 DNA is preserved here, 33 bases in frame from base 1. The junction shows trimming of 4 bases on V and 9 bases on J, plus 7 bases between the germline ends.